Detailed here is one TCR beta chain. This entry comes from a study of control samples from healthy donors and cancer patients. Using immunoSEQ multiplex PCR, the repertoire was profiled, and TCRdb retains in-frame clones only, with some absent. Here the sample spans more than 50,000 clones, 65% to 90% being singletons. Germline CDR1 MDHEN, CDR2 SYDVKM. V lost 4 bases to trimming and J lost 3 bases; unmatched junction nucleotides: 5. The CDR3 is 14 residues long. The TCR was taken from a man aged 40-49 years in good health. The material sequenced was blood. The V call is TRBV28, the J call TRBJ2-7; 8 positions agree with TRBD1. The CDR3 sequence: CASSSPGQDYEQYF. The CDR3 DNA sequence: TGTGCCAGCAGTTCCCCGGGACAGGACTACGAGCAGTACTTC. The full variable domain, its missing parts supplied by reference TRBV28 and TRBJ2-7, is DVKVTQSSRYLVKRTGEKVFLECVQDMDHENMFWYRQDPGLGLRLIYFSYDVKMKEKGDIPEGYSVSREKKERFSLILESASTNQTSMYLCASSSPGQDYEQYFGPGTRLTVT.